This T cell receptor beta chain came from a study of breast tumors, draining lymph nodes, adjacent tissues. This clonotype was found many times. Its antigen is still unknown. Trimming shortened V by 1 base and J by 4 bases, and 7 bases separated the two germline ends. This CDR3 is 13 amino acids long. The V gene's germline CDR1 is SEHNR and CDR2 FQNEAQ (reference sequence). Notes on the study in general: Tumor repertoires ranked between lymph nodes and nontumor tissue in diversity, with V and J gene preferences. Luminal-like breast cancer showed significantly higher tumor–nontumor repertoire similarity than basal-like. Tumor T cell lymph node origin was a supported hypothesis, not proven.

Samples came from axillary lymph nodes draining the breast cancer. TCRdb independently ran MiXCR on the multiplex PCR reads; one entry per CDR3 protein. The table shows over 130,000 distinct CDR3 sequences, with 30% to 35% occurring only once. Specimen: axillary lymph node tissue. This clonotype was sampled from a female donor with breast cancer. Some clones in this sample may be carry-over from other donors' samples. The chain joins TRBV7-9 to TRBJ1-2; the D is unclear. CDR3 bases: TGTGCCAGCAGCTTAGTAGAGGGCTATGGCTACACCTTC. Translating it yields CASSLVEGYGYTF. The variable domain in full, with the rest retrieved from reference TRBV7-9 and TRBJ1-2, is DTGVSQNPRHKITKRGQNVTFRCDPISEHNRLYWYRQTLGQGPEFLTYFQNEAQLEKSRLLSDRFSAERPKGSFSTLEIQRTEQGDSAMYLCASSLVEGYGYTFGSGTRLTVV.